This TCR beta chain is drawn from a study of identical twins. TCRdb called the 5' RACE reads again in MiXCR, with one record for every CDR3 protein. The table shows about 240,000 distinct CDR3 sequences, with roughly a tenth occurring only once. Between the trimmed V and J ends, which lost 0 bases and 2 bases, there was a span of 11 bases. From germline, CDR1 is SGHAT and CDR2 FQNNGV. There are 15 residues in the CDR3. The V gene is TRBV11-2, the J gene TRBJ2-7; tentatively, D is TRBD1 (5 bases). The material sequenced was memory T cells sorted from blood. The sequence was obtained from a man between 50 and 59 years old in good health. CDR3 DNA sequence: TGTGCCAGCAGCTTAGACAGGGCCAGGGCCTACGAGCAGTACTTC. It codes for CASSLDRARAYEQYF.